The sequence of this T cell receptor beta chain was determined in a study of T cell responses to AZD1222 COVID-19 vaccine. Germline V gene sequence: CDR1 SGHAT, CDR2 FQNNGV. Trimming took off 3 bases at V and 3 bases at J, with 8 bases between the two ends. The CDR3 is 13 amino acids. This clone has only one observation. Repertoires were generated with immunoSEQ multiplex PCR, while TCRdb's copy carries only in-frame clones and drops some. Counted here are around 100,000 clones, 88% occurring once; the ten biggest clones make up more than 1.5%. The rearrangement joins TRBV11-2 to TRBJ1-1; D ambiguous. This TCR was recovered from an adult in good health. Here the sequenced sample was peripheral blood, taken on day 0 of AZD1222 vaccination. The DNA for the CDR3 is TGTGCCAGCAGCTTTTTTGGTGACACTGAAGCTTTCTTT. Translated: CASSFFGDTEAFF.